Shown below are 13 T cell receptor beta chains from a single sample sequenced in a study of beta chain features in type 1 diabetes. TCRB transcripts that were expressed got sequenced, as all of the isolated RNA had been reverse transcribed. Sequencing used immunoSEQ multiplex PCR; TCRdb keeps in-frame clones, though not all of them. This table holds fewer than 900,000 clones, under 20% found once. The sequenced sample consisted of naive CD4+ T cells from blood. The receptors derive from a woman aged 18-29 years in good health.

CDR3: CASSLGGTGAQPQHF. CDR3 sequence (DNA): TGTGCCAGCAGCTTAGGAGGGACAGGTGCGCAGCCCCAGCATTTT. This chain uses TRBV7-6 with TRBJ1-5, with 8 positions matching TRBD1. This CDR3 is built from 15 residues. V trimming: 1 base; J trimming: 7 bases; junction bases outside the gene matches: 6. Germline loops: CDR1 SGHVS, CDR2 FNYEAQ.

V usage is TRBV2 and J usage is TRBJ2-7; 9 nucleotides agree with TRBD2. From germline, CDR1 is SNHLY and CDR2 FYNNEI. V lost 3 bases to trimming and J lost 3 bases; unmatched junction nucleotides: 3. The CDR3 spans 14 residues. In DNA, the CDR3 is TGTGCCAGCAGTGACGGGACTAGCCTCTACGAGCAGTACTTC. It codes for CASSDGTSLYEQYF.

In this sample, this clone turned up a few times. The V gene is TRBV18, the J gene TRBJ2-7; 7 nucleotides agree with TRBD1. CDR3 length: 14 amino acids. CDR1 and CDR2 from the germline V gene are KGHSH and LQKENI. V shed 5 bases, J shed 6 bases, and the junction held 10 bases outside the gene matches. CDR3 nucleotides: TGTGCCAGCTCAGCTTCTAGGGGGCCGGCCGAGCAGTACTTC. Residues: CASSASRGPAEQYF.

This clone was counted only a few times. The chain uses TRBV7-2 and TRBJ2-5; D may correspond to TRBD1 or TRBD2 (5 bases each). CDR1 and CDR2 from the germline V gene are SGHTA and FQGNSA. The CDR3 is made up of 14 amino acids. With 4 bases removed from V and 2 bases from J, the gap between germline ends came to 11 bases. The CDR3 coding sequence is TGTGCCAGCAGCTATGGGACCCATCAAGAGACCCAGTACTTC. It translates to CASSYGTHQETQYF.

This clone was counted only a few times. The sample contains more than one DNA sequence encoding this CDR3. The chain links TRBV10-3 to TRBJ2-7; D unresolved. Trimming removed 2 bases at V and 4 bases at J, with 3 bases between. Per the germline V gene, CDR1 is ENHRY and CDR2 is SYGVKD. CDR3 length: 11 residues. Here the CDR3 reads CAISEGYEQYF. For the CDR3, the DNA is TGTGCCATCAGTGAGGGTTACGAGCAGTACTTC.

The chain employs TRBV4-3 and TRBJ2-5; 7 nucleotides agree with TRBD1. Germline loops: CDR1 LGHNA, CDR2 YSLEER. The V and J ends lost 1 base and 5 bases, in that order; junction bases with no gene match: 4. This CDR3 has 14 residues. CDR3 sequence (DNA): TGCGCCAGCAGCCAAGGGACAGGTCATGAGACCCAGTACTTC. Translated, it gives CASSQGTGHETQYF.

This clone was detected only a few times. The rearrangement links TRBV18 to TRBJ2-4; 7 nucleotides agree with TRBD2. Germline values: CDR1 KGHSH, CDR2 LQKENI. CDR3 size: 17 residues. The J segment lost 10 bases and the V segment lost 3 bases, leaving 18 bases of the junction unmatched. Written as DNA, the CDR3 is TGTGCCAGCTCACCCTCACGCGCCGGGAGGCGAGAAGAAATTCAGTACTTC. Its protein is CASSPSRAGRREEIQYF.

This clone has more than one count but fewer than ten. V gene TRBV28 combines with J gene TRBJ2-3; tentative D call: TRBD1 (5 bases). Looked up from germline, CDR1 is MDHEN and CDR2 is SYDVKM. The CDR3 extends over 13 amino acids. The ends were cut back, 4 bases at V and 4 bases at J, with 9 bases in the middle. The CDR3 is CASSYTGSDTQYF. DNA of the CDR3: TGTGCCAGCAGTTATACAGGTTCAGATACGCAGTATTTT.

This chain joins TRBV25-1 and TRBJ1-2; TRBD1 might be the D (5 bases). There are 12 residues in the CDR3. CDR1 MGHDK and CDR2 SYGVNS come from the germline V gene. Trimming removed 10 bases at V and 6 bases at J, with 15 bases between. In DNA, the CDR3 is TGTGCCACCGAATCCGGGACGGATGGCTACACCTTC. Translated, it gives CATESGTDGYTF.

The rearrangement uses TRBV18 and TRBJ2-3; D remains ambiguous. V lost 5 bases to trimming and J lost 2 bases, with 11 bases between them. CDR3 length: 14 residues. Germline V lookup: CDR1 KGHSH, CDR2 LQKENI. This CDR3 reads CASSRNTDTDTQYF. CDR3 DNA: TGTGCCAGCTCAAGAAATACGGACACAGATACGCAGTATTTT.

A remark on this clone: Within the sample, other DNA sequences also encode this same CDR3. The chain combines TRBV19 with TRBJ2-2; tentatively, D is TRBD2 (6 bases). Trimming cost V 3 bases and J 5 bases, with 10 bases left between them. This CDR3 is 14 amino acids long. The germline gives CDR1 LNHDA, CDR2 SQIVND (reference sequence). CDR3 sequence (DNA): TGTGCCAGTAGTATCGTCGGAGGGACCGGGGAGCTGTTTTTT. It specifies CASSIVGGTGELFF. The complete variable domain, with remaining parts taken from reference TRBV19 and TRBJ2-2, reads DGGITQSPKYLFRKEGQNVTLSCEQNLNHDAMYWYRQDPGQGLRLIYYSQIVNDFQKGDIAEGYSVSREKKESFPLTVTSAQKNPTAFYLCASSIVGGTGELFFGEGSRLTVL.

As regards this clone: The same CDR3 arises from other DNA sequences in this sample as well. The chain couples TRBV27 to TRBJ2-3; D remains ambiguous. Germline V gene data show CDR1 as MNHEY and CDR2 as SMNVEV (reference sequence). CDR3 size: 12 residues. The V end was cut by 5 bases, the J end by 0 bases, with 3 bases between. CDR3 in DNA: TGTGCCAGCAGTCCGAGCACAGATACGCAGTATTTT. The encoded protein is CASSPSTDTQYF.

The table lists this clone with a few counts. The CDR3 sequence is CSVRDRTSSYEQYF. As DNA, the CDR3 is TGCAGTGTGAGAGACAGGACTTCTTCCTACGAGCAGTACTTC. V is TRBV29-1 and J is TRBJ2-7; TRBD1 is a possible D gene (6 bases). Looked up from germline, CDR1 is SQVTM and CDR2 is ANQGSEA. The CDR3 has 14 amino acids.